Shown below are 5 T cell receptor beta chains from a single sample sequenced in a study of blood T cell repertoires in COVID-19. TCRdb's table, derived via immunoSEQ multiplex PCR, lists solely in-frame clones and lacks some. The sample has roughly 150,000 clones, approximately 90% seen once; the top ten hold around 26%. Material for sequencing was peripheral blood. The receptors were gathered from a human donor in a cohort sampled during active COVID-19.

The chain links TRBV3-1 (or the pseudogene TRBV3-2) to TRBJ2-1, with 12 bases matching TRBD2. J gave up 3 bases and V 6 bases, and 6 bases lay outside the gene matches. This CDR3 contains 16 residues. Germline values: CDR1 LGHDT, CDR2 YNNKEL (reference sequence). The CDR3 bases are TGTGCCAGCAGTTACGGACTAGCGGGGATCTACAATGAGCAGTTCTTC. Translated: CASSYGLAGIYNEQFF.

The chain combines TRBV19 with TRBJ2-3; 12 bases line up with TRBD2. The CDR3 is made up of 15 amino acids. V lost 5 bases and J lost 3; bases outside the gene matches: 3. The V gene's germline CDR1 is LNHDA and CDR2 SQIVND (reference sequence). CDR3 protein: CASSSGLAGTDTQYF. The DNA of the CDR3 is TGTGCCAGTAGTTCAGGACTAGCGGGGACAGATACGCAGTATTTT.

This clone was recorded once. This chain connects TRBV7-3 to TRBJ2-3; 11 nucleotides agree with TRBD1. Germline-derived CDR1 and CDR2 are SGHTA and FQGTGA. V was pared by 4 bases and J by 7 bases, with 4 bases of the junction left unmatched. The CDR3 contains 14 residues. CDR3 sequence reads: CASSYGTGGNTQYF. The CDR3 nucleotides read TGTGCCAGCAGCTACGGGACAGGGGGGAATACGCAGTATTTT.

The chain recombines TRBV20-1 with TRBJ1-1, with D perhaps matching TRBD1 (6 bases). This CDR3 has 13 amino acids. Looked up from germline, CDR1 is DFQATT and CDR2 is SNEGSKA (reference sequence). Trimming took 3 bases from V and 4 from J, leaving 12 bases between them. This chain's CDR3 is CSASAGVLTEAFF. CDR3 nucleotides: TGCAGTGCTAGTGCAGGGGTTCTCACTGAAGCTTTCTTT.

The genes are TRBV7-8 and TRBJ1-3, with D uncertain. The germline V and J ends were trimmed by 2 bases and 0 bases, with 8 bases remaining between them. The germline V gene encodes CDR1 SGHVS and CDR2 FQNEAQ. The CDR3 spans 15 residues. This chain's CDR3 is CASSLTHGSGNTIYF. DNA of the CDR3: TGTGCCAGCAGCTTAACCCACGGCTCTGGAAACACCATATATTTT.